What follows is one T cell receptor beta chain and its context. The antigen remains unidentified. These data are taken from a study of shared clonotypes between healthy human individuals. Study at large: A couple of female and a few male donors aged 18 to 49 were enrolled. Study results and caveats: Non-shared clonotypes had lower generation probabilities than those shared by all four donors.

The assay was carried out at the deep level. TCRdb's table, derived via immunoSEQ multiplex PCR, lists solely in-frame clones and lacks some. The table has more than 550,000 clones, around 91% seen once. V lost 4 bases and J 2 bases, leaving 9 bases between the germline ends. The CDR3 is made up of 14 amino acids. CDR1 is SGHDT, CDR2 YYEEEE, per germline. The V gene is TRBV5-6, the J gene TRBJ2-2; D unclear. The TCR comes from a man in his late teens or twenties in good health. Some clones in this sample may be carry-over from other donors' samples. The specimen was memory CD8+ T cells from PBMCs. Indicated subset: CD45RO+ cells pooled with CCR7-negative TemRA cells. CDR3 bases: TGTGCCAGCAGCCATACAATAAACACCGGGGAGCTGTTTTTT. Translating gives CASSHTINTGELFF.